The rows below give T cell receptor beta chains drawn from one sample of a study of blood T cells in healthy people across ages. MiXCR was run by TCRdb on the 5' RACE reads, yielding one entry per CDR3 protein. Of fewer than 2,000,000 distinct CDR3 sequences in the sample, more than 35% were seen once. Source material: blood. These receptors were collected from a human donor in good health. Each CDR3 is given with its conserved first and last residue. D genes are given only for firm matches. Rows may omit the clone size; those that give it use once, few, many or a size class.

j_gene,d_gene,len,abundance,v_gene,CDR3nt,CDR3aa
TRBJ2-7,NA,16,NA,TRBV7-2,TGTGCCAGCAGCTTAGCTAGCAGTCAAGGGACATACGAGCAGTACTTC,CASSLASSQGTYEQYF
TRBJ2-5,TRBD2,12,NA,TRBV20-1,TGCAGTACTGATGGACTAGATGGGACCCAGTACTTC,CSTDGLDGTQYF
TRBJ2-6,TRBD1,17,many,TRBV5-1,TGCGCCAGCAGCCTCCGGGACAGGGCCTCTGGGGCCAACGTCCTGACTTTC,CASSLRDRASGANVLTF
TRBJ2-3,NA,13,NA,TRBV5-1,TGCGCCAGCAGTCCATTAAGGGACGGTCCTAAGTATTTT,CASSPLRDGPKYF
TRBJ2-7,NA,14,NA,TRBV10-3,TGTGCCATCGGCGGGCAGGGGATAGCCTACGAGCAGTACTTC,CAIGGQGIAYEQYF
TRBJ1-1,TRBD1,15,NA,TRBV11-1,TGTGCCAGCAGCTTGGGAGGGGACAGGGCCACTGAAGCTTTCTTT,CASSLGGDRATEAFF
TRBJ1-2,NA,14,few,TRBV12-3/TRBV12-4,TGTGCCAGCAGTTCCGAGGAAACCAGTTACGGCTACACCTTC,CASSSEETSYGYTF
TRBJ1-5,NA,13,many,TRBV6-2/TRBV6-3,TGTGCCAGTTCCAGGGCCAGTCTCCAGCCCCAGCATTTT,CASSRASLQPQHF
TRBJ2-2,NA,16,NA,TRBV27,TGTGCCAGCAGTTTTGGCGGGACCCCAACGACCGGGGAGCTGTTTTTT,CASSFGGTPTTGELFF
TRBJ2-1,NA,16,NA,TRBV7-2,TGTGCCAGCAGCTTAGGAGACAGACGAAGCTACAATGAGCAGTTCTTC,CASSLGDRRSYNEQFF
TRBJ1-2,TRBD1,14,few,TRBV5-1,TGCGCCAGCAGGCCGGCAGGGGGCTTATATGGCTACACCTTC,CASRPAGGLYGYTF
TRBJ2-5,TRBD2,15,NA,TRBV3-1,TGTGCCAGCAGACCATCAGGACTAGAAACGAGGACCCAGTACTTC,CASRPSGLETRTQYF
TRBJ2-5,NA,15,NA,TRBV4-1,TGCGCCAGCAGCCAAGGGACCCCCCTTGCGGAGACCCAGTACTTC,CASSQGTPLAETQYF
TRBJ1-2,TRBD1,16,NA,TRBV4-1,TGCGCCAGCAGCCAAGGCAGGGGGGTCGATAACTATGGCTACACCTTC,CASSQGRGVDNYGYTF
TRBJ2-1,NA,13,NA,TRBV6-2/TRBV6-3,TGTGCCAGCAGTCATCCTCAAGCCTACGAGCAGTTCTTC,CASSHPQAYEQFF
TRBJ2-7,NA,14,NA,TRBV7-8,TGTGCCAGCAGCACCCGGGTCCTGTACTACGAGCAGTACTTC,CASSTRVLYYEQYF
TRBJ1-1,TRBD1,16,few,TRBV5-6,TGTGCCAGCAGCTTGGGGACAGGGGCTATGAACACTGAAGCTTTCTTT,CASSLGTGAMNTEAFF
TRBJ2-4,TRBD1,16,NA,TRBV7-2,TGTGCCAGCAGTCGAGCAGGGGGATCGGTGGGGAACATTCAGTACTTC,CASSRAGGSVGNIQYF
TRBJ2-3,NA,16,NA,TRBV6-1,TGTGCCAGCAGTGAAGCTTCGGGGCTAGGGACAGATACGCAGTATTTT,CASSEASGLGTDTQYF
TRBJ2-1,TRBD2,16,few,TRBV20-1,TGCAGTGCTAGAGATATCGCTAGCGGGGGTTACAATGAGCAGTTCTTC,CSARDIASGGYNEQFF
TRBJ2-1,NA,14,NA,TRBV11-2,TGTACCAGCAGCTTAGATCTAATCCTTAATGAGCAGTTCTTC,CTSSLDLILNEQFF
TRBJ2-5,TRBD2,19,NA,TRBV14,TGTGCCAGCAGCCAAGATACATTCGGGACTAGCGGTTGGCAAGAGACCCAGTACTTC,CASSQDTFGTSGWQETQYF
TRBJ2-7,NA,16,NA,TRBV5-1,TGCGCCAGCAGCTTAACCAACTCGGTAATCTCCTACGAGCAGTACTTC,CASSLTNSVISYEQYF
TRBJ1-2,TRBD1,13,few,TRBV12-3/TRBV12-4,TGTGCCAGCAGAGACAGGGGATTCGATGGCTACACCTTC,CASRDRGFDGYTF
TRBJ2-7,TRBD1,14,NA,TRBV28,TGCGCCAGCAGCGTAGCACAGGGGGCTTACGAGCAGTACTTC,CASSVAQGAYEQYF
TRBJ2-7,NA,13,NA,TRBV7-2,TGTGCCAGCAGCTTAACTCTGTTTTACGAGCAGTACTTC,CASSLTLFYEQYF
TRBJ2-5,NA,13,NA,TRBV7-6,NA,CASSVGAGIPEYF
TRBJ1-4,NA,15,NA,TRBV28,TGTGCCAGCAGTTTTCAGGGAAGAATAAATGAAAAACTGTTTTTT,CASSFQGRINEKLFF
TRBJ2-2,TRBD1,16,NA,TRBV10-3,TGTGCCATCAGTGAAGTACAGGGGATTTTAGGCGGGGAGCTGTTTTTT,CAISEVQGILGGELFF
TRBJ1-6,NA,14,NA,TRBV3-1,TGTGCCAGCAGCCAAGCAAGGAAGGCGTCACCCCTCCACTTT,CASSQARKASPLHF
TRBJ2-5,NA,14,few,TRBV30,TGTGCCTGGGCGTCGGGGCTACTCTTGGAGACCCAGTACTTC,CAWASGLLLETQYF
TRBJ2-7,NA,12,NA,TRBV6-1,TGTGCCAGCATGGGGGATATTTACGAGCAGTACTTC,CASMGDIYEQYF
TRBJ2-5,TRBD2,14,few,TRBV7-9,TGTGCCAGCAGTAATAGCGGGGGCCAAGAGACCCAGTACTTC,CASSNSGGQETQYF
TRBJ2-3,NA,15,few,TRBV20-1,TGCAGTGCGCACCCCCAGGGGTTTCCCACAGATACGCAGTATTTT,CSAHPQGFPTDTQYF
TRBJ1-2,NA,14,NA,TRBV12-3/TRBV12-4,TGTGCCAGCAGTACACGACGGAGAAACTATGGCTACACCTTC,CASSTRRRNYGYTF
TRBJ2-7,NA,13,NA,TRBV3-1,TGTGCCAGCAGCCAGTACAGCAACTACGAGCAGTACTTC,CASSQYSNYEQYF
TRBJ1-5,NA,13,few,TRBV12-1,TGTGCCAGCAGCCCATTGGTGGGTCAGCCCCAGCATTTT,CASSPLVGQPQHF
TRBJ2-1,TRBD2,17,few,TRBV20-1,TGCAGTGCTAGTCGCCCATTTAGCGGGGGGGGCTACAATGAGCAGTTCTTC,CSASRPFSGGGYNEQFF
TRBJ1-1,TRBD1,15,NA,TRBV5-1,TGCGCCAGCAGCTTGGACGGACAGGGGAACACTGAAGCTTTCTTT,CASSLDGQGNTEAFF
TRBJ1-1,NA,15,NA,TRBV6-6,TGTGCCAGCAGTTACGGGGCGACGGGGAGCACTGAAGCTTTCTTT,CASSYGATGSTEAFF
TRBJ2-5,TRBD1,15,NA,TRBV10-3,TGTGCCATCAGTGGGACCGGGACAGGGGTGGAGACCCAGTACTTC,CAISGTGTGVETQYF
TRBJ2-2,NA,14,NA,TRBV6-5,TGTGCCAGCAGCTCTCTAGGAGACACCGGGGAGCTGTTTTTT,CASSSLGDTGELFF
TRBJ2-1,TRBD2,15,NA,TRBV12-3/TRBV12-4,TGTGCCAGCAGTCGCGAGGCGGGGGGGGGCAATGAGCAGTTCTTC,CASSREAGGGNEQFF
TRBJ2-7,TRBD2,14,NA,TRBV10-3,TGTGCCATACGAAAGGGACTAGGTGTCGACGAGCAGTACTTC,CAIRKGLGVDEQYF
TRBJ1-1,TRBD1,14,NA,TRBV5-1,TGCGCCAGCAGCTCTCCGGGACAGGGGACCACAGCTTTCTTT,CASSSPGQGTTAFF
TRBJ2-1,TRBD2,15,NA,TRBV4-1,TGCGCCAGCAGCTACCGACTAGCGGGGGGCGGTGAGCAGTTCTTC,CASSYRLAGGGEQFF
TRBJ2-7,NA,17,NA,TRBV5-6,TGTGCCAGCAGCCGTGCTATACCGGGACACTCACCCTACGAGCAGTACTTC,CASSRAIPGHSPYEQYF